The 14 T cell receptor beta chains below were found in one sample sequenced in a study of low-dose radiotherapy and immunotherapy resistance in tumors. Documented time point: after trial treatment. Treatment: LDRT plus nivolumab, ipilimumab, low-dose cyclophosphamide and aspirin (RACIN trial). TRAV- and TRBV-specific primers primed first-strand cDNA, covering alpha and beta chains. Both a constant-region primer and a V-primer adapter served to amplify TCRs across roughly 22 PCR cycles. TCRdb used MiXCR to reprocess the reads, holding one entry per CDR3 protein. The profile shows 80,000 or so distinct CDR3 sequences, around 17% of them singletons. The source material was PBMCs, sampled after low-dose radiotherapy plus immunotherapy. Receptor source: a male donor with prostate cancer.

The chain recombines TRBV7-2 with TRBJ2-1, with 9 bases that match TRBD2. The CDR3 is made up of 13 amino acids. Looked up from germline, CDR1 is SGHTA and CDR2 is FQGNSA. J gave up 11 bases and V 4 bases, and 6 bases lay outside the gene matches. The CDR3 DNA sequence: TGTGCCAGCAGCTCCCAGCGGGAGGCCCAGCAGTTCTTC. Residues: CASSSQREAQQFF.

This clonotype was detected ten times or more. V and J are TRBV29-1 and TRBJ2-1; 9 bases are shared with TRBD2. Germline V gene data show CDR1 as SQVTM and CDR2 as ANQGSEA. The CDR3 loop spans 14 amino acids. V shed 6 bases, J shed 4 bases, and the junction held 7 bases outside the gene matches. The CDR3 DNA sequence: TGCAGCGTAAAAGGGCTAGCGGGGTACAATGAGCAGTTCTTC. Protein: CSVKGLAGYNEQFF.

This clonotype showed up many times. This sequence joins TRBV30 and TRBJ1-2; tentatively, D is TRBD1 (5 bases). This CDR3 has 13 residues. Per germline, CDR1 GTSNPN and CDR2 SVGIG (reference sequence). V lost 1 base, J lost 8 bases, and 14 bases lay in between. CDR3 amino acids: CAWSAEGRGGYTF. As DNA, the CDR3 is TGTGCCTGGAGTGCGGAAGGAAGGGGCGGCTACACCTTC.

This clonotype was seen ten or more times. The chain carries TRBV4-2 and TRBJ2-3; 8 nucleotides match TRBD2. This CDR3 spans 15 amino acids. V gave up 4 bases and J gave up 0 bases; unmatched junction bases: 3. Germline V gene data show CDR1 as LGHNA and CDR2 as YNFKEQ. CDR3 residues: CASSLAGTSTDTQYF. The CDR3 DNA is TGTGCCAGCAGCCTAGCGGGAACTAGCACAGATACGCAGTATTTT.

The table lists this clonotype with many counts. The chain is built from TRBV24-1 and TRBJ2-3; D remains unclear. The CDR3 loop spans 16 amino acids. Trimming took off 3 bases at V and 6 bases at J, with 18 bases between the two ends. Germline CDR1 reads KGHDR; CDR2 reads SFDVKD. In DNA, the CDR3 is TGTGCCACCAGTGATCGGACGGCAACCGGCTGGGATACGCAGTATTTT. The encoded protein is CATSDRTATGWDTQYF.

This chain uses TRBV30 with TRBJ1-2; D gene ambiguous. The CDR3 has 12 residues. With 4 bases removed from V and 8 bases from J, the gap between germline ends came to 14 bases. Germline V lookup: CDR1 GTSNPN, CDR2 SVGIG (reference sequence). The CDR3 reads CAWKRPLGGYTF. CDR3 DNA sequence: TGTGCCTGGAAACGGCCTCTGGGGGGCTACACCTTC.

This clonotype showed up many times. This chain links TRBV6-8 with TRBJ2-5; weak D call: TRBD2 (6 bases). Germline CDR1 is MNHGY and CDR2 is SAAAGT. V was shortened by 3 bases and J by 2 bases, with 10 bases between the two germline ends. This CDR3 contains 14 residues. This chain's CDR3 is CASSYRAGQETQYF. CDR3 sequence (DNA): TGTGCCAGCAGTTATCGTGCGGGACAAGAGACCCAGTACTTC.

This clonotype was seen repeatedly, ten times or more. The rearrangement uses TRBV3-1 and TRBJ1-1; D ambiguous. The CDR3 contains 16 residues. Between the trimmed V and J ends, which lost 4 bases and 0 bases, there was a span of 15 bases. The V gene's germline CDR1 is LGHDT and CDR2 YNNKEL (reference sequence). The CDR3 DNA is TGTGCCAGCAGCCCTGCCGGCGGCCCCATGAACACTGAAGCTTTCTTT. Its protein product is CASSPAGGPMNTEAFF. Using reference TRBV3-1 and TRBJ1-1 for the parts outside the CDR3, the full variable domain is DTAVSQTPKYLVTQMGNDKSIKCEQNLGHDTMYWYKQDSKKFLKIMFSYNNKELIINETVPNRFSPKSPDKAHLNLHINSLELGDSAVYFCASSPAGGPMNTEAFFGQGTRLTVV.

Ten or more counts support this clonotype. The gene calls are TRBV9 and TRBJ1-3; D ambiguous. The CDR3 extends over 13 amino acids. Germline V gene data show CDR1 as SGDLS and CDR2 as YYNGEE. V lost 4 bases and J 1 base, leaving 6 bases between the germline ends. The CDR3 protein is CASSHASGNTIYF. DNA for the CDR3: TGTGCCAGCAGCCACGCTTCTGGAAACACCATATATTTT.

This clonotype was detected many times. The chain carries TRBV5-5 and TRBJ2-7, with 9 bases lining up with TRBD1. The germline V gene has CDR1 SGHKS and CDR2 YYEKEE (reference sequence). This CDR3 has 13 residues. V was pared by 5 bases and J by 4 bases, with 4 bases of the junction left unmatched. This CDR3 reads CASSRDREYEQYF. The CDR3 bases are TGTGCCAGCAGTCGGGACAGGGAGTACGAGCAGTACTTC.

The chain couples TRBV18 to TRBJ2-7, with 8 bases lining up with TRBD2. Trimming cost V 3 bases and J 2 bases; bases outside gene matches: 3. Germline assignment: CDR1 KGHSH and CDR2 LQKENI. CDR3 length: 14 residues. The CDR3 DNA is TGTGCCAGCTCACCGACTAGCGAAACCTACGAGCAGTACTTC. Its translation is CASSPTSETYEQYF. The full variable domain, its missing parts supplied by reference TRBV18 and TRBJ2-7, is NAGVMQNPRHLVRRRGQEARLRCSPMKGHSHVYWYRQLPEEGLKFMVYLQKENIIDESGMPKERFSAEFPKEGPSILRIQQVVRGDSAAYFCASSPTSETYEQYFGPGTRLTVT.

This clonotype was recorded many times. The junction departs from the called germline gene at one end, perhaps through a read error. The chain links TRBV11-2 to TRBJ2-5; the D is unclear. The CDR3 is 14 residues long. In germline, CDR1 is SGHAT, CDR2 FQNNGV. The CDR3 sequence is CASSHPPHQETQYF. CDR3 DNA sequence: TGTGCCAGCAGCCACCCGCCCCACCAGGAGACCCAGTACTTC.

In this sample, this clonotype is medium-sized (0.01 to 0.1%). The chain employs TRBV5-4 and TRBJ2-3; D may be TRBD1 (6 bases). The ends were cut back, 0 bases at V and 0 bases at J, with 11 bases in the middle. CDR1 and CDR2 (germline): SGHNT, YYREEE (reference sequence). The CDR3 is 16 amino acids. The CDR3 here is CASSLARGVSTDTQYF. The CDR3 DNA reads TGTGCCAGCAGCTTGGCCAGGGGTGTTAGCACAGATACGCAGTATTTT.

V usage is TRBV2 and J usage is TRBJ2-1; D not resolved. There are 12 residues in the CDR3. V gave up 6 bases and J gave up 8 bases, with 11 bases separating them. In germline, CDR1 is SNHLY, CDR2 FYNNEI. The CDR3 sequence is CASRLEFDEQFF. The CDR3 DNA sequence: TGTGCCAGCAGGCTAGAGTTTGATGAGCAGTTCTTC.